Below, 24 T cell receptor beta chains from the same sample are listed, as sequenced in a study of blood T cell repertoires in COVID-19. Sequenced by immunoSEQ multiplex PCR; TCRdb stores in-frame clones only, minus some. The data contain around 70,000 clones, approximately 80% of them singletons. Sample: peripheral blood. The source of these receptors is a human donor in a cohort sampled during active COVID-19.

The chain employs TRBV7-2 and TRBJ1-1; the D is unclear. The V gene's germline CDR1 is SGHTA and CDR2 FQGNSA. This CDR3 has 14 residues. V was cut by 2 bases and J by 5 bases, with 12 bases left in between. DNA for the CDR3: TGTGCCAGCAGCTTACTAGGAGAGGTTACTGAAGCTTTCTTT. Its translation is CASSLLGEVTEAFF.

The CDR3 region is CASSLGDRVVAFF. In DNA, the CDR3 is TGTGCCAGCAGCTTGGGTGACAGGGTTGTAGCTTTCTTT. This rearrangement joins TRBV5-6 to TRBJ1-1; TRBD1 aligns across 7 bases. Germline lookup yields CDR1 SGHDT and CDR2 YYEEEE. This CDR3 contains 13 residues. With V trimmed by 0 bases and J by 10 bases, 6 bases remained unmatched.

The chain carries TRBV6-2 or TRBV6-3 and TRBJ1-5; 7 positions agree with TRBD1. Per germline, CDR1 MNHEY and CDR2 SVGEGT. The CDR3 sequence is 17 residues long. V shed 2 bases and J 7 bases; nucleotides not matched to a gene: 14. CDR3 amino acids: CASSYPTVYRGWQPQHF. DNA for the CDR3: TGTGCCAGCAGTTACCCGACGGTTTACAGGGGTTGGCAGCCCCAGCATTTT.

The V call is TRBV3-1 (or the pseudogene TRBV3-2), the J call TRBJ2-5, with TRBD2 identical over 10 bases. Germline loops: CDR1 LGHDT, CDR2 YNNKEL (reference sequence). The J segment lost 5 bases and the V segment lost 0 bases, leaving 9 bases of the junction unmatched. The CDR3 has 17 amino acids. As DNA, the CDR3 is TGTGCCAGCAGCCAAGATGTGGTAGCGGGAGGACGGGAGACCCAGTACTTC. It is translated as CASSQDVVAGGRETQYF.

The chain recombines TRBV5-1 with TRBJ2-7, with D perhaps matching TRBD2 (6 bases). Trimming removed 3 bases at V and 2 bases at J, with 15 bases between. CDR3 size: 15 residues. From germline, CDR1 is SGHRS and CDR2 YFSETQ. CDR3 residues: CASSSGPGGTYEQYF. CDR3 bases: TGCGCCAGCAGCTCCGGTCCCGGAGGGACCTACGAGCAGTACTTC.

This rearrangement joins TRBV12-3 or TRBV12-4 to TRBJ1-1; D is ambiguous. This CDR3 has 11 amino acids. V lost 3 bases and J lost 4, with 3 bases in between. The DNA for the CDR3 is TGTGCCAGCAGTTTCCTCACTGAAGCTTTCTTT. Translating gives CASSFLTEAFF.

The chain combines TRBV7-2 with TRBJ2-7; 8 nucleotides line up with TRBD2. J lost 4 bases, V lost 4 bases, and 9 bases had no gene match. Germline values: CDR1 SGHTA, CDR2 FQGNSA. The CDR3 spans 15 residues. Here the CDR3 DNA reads TGTGCCAGCAGCTATAGAGCGGGAGCGTCATACGAGCAGTACTTC. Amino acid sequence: CASSYRAGASYEQYF.

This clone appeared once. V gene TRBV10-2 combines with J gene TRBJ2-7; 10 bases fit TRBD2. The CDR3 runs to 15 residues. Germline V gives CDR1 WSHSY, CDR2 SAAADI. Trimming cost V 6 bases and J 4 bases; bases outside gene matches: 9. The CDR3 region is CASSLLAGSTYEQYF. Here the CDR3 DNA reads TGCGCCAGCAGCCTACTAGCGGGAAGCACTTACGAGCAGTACTTC.

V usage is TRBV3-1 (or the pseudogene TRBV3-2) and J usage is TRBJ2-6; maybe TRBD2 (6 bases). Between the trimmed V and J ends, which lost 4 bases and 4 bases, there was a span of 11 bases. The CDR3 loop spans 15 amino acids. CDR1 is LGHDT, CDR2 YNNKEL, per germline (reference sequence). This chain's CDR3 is CASSPTSSGANVLTF. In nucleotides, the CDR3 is TGTGCCAGCAGCCCCACTAGCTCCGGGGCCAACGTCCTGACTTTC.

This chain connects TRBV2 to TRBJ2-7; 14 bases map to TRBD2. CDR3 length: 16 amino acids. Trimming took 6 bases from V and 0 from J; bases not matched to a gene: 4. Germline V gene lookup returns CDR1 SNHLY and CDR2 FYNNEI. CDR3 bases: TGTGCCAGCAGGGGACTAGCGGGAGTCTACTCCTACGAGCAGTACTTC. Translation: CASRGLAGVYSYEQYF.

DNA of the CDR3: TGCAGTGCTAGTCCGCAGGGACTAGCGGGAGGAATTTACAATGAGCAGTTCTTC. It codes for CSASPQGLAGGIYNEQFF. The rearrangement joins TRBV20-1 to TRBJ2-1; TRBD2 aligns across 15 bases. Germline CDR1 and CDR2: DFQATT and SNEGSKA (reference sequence). The CDR3 consists of 18 residues. V shed 3 bases and J 4 bases; nucleotides not matched to a gene: 10.

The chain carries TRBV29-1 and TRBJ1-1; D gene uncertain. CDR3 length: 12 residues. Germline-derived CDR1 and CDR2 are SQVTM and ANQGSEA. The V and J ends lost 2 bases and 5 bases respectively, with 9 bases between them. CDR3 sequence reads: CSVERSGTEAFF. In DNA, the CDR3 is TGCAGCGTTGAAAGGAGTGGGACTGAAGCTTTCTTT.

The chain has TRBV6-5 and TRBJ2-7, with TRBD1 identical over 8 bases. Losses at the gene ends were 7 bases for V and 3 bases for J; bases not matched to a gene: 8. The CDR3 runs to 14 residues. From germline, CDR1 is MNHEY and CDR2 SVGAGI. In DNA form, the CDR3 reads TGTGCCAGCACCAACAGGGGGGAAATCTACGAGCAGTACTTC. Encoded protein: CASTNRGEIYEQYF.

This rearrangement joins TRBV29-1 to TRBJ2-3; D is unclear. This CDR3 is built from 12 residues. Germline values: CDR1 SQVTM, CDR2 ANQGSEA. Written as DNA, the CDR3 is TGCAGTGGTGCCAGGTACACAGATACGCAGTATTTT. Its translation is CSGARYTDTQYF.

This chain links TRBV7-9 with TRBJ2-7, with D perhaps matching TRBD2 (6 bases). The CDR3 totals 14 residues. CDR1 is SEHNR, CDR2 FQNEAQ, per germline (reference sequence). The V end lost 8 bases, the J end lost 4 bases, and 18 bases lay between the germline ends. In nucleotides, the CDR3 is TGTGCCAGCTCGACTAGTAATTTGGGGTACGAGCAGTACTTC. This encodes CASSTSNLGYEQYF. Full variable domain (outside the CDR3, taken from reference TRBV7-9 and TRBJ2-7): DTGVSQNPRHKITKRGQNVTFRCDPISEHNRLYWYRQTLGQGPEFLTYFQNEAQLEKSRLLSDRFSAERPKGSFSTLEIQRTEQGDSAMYLCASSTSNLGYEQYFGPGTRLTVT.

CDR3 amino acids: CASSLISKSSYNEQFF. For the CDR3, the DNA is TGTGCCAGCAGCTTGATTAGTAAAAGCTCCTACAATGAGCAGTTCTTC. J is TRBJ2-1 and V is TRBV5-4, with no clear D. The CDR3 covers 16 residues. Germline assignment: CDR1 SGHNT and CDR2 YYREEE (reference sequence). The ends were cut back, 1 base at V and 0 bases at J, with 11 bases in the middle.

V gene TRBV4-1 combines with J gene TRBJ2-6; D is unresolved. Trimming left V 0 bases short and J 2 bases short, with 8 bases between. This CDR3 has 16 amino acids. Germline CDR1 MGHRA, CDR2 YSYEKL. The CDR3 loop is CASSQEQVTGANVLTF. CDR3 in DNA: TGCGCCAGCAGCCAAGAGCAGGTTACTGGGGCCAACGTCCTGACTTTC.

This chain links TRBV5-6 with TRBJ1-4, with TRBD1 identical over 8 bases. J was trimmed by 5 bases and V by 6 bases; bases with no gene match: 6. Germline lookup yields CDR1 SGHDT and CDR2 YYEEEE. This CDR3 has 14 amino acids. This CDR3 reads CASTRDRRNEKLFF. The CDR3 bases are TGTGCCAGCACCCGGGACAGGAGGAATGAAAAACTGTTTTTT.

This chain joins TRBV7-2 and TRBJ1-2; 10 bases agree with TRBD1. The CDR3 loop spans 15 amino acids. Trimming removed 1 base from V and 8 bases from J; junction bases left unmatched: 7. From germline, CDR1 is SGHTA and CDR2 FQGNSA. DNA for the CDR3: TGTGCCAGCAGCTTAGAAGGGACAGGGGTTCGGGGCTACACCTTC. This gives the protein CASSLEGTGVRGYTF.

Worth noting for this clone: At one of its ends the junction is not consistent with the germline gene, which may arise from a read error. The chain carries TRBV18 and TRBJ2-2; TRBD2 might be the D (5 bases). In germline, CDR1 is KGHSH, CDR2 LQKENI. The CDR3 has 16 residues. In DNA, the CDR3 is TGTGCCAGCTCACCCCCCACCGCCCGTGACACCGGGGAGCTGTTCTTT. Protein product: CASSPPTARDTGELFF.

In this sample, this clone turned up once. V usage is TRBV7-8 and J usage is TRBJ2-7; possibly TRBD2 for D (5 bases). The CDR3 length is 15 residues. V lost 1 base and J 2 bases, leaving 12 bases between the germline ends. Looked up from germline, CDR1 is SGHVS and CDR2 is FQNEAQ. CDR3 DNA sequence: TGTGCCAGCAGCTTAGTAAGTAGCGTGGCCTACGAGCAGTACTTC. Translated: CASSLVSSVAYEQYF.

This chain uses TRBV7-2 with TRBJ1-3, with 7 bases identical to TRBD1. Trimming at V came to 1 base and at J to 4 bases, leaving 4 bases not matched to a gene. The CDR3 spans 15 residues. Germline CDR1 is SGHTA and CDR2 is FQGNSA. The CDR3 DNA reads TGTGCCAGCAGCTTAGTAAGGGGGCAAGGAAACACCATATATTTT. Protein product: CASSLVRGQGNTIYF. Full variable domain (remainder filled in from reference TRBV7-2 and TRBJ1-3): GAGVSQSPSNKVTEKGKDVELRCDPISGHTALYWYRQSLGQGLEFLIYFQGNSAPDKSGLPSDRFSAERTGGSVSTLTIQRTQQEDSAVYLCASSLVRGQGNTIYFGEGSWLTVV.

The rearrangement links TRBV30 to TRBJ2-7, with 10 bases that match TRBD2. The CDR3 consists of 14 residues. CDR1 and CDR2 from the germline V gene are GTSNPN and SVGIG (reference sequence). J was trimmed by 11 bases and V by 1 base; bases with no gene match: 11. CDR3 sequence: CAWSDWTSGANKYF. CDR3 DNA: TGTGCCTGGAGTGACTGGACTAGCGGAGCTAATAAGTACTTC.

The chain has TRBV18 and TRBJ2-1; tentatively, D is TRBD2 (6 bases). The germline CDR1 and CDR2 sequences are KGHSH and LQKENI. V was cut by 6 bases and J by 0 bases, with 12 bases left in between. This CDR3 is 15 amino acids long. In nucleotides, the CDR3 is TGTGCCAGCTCGCGGGATTCCCTCTCCTACAATGAGCAGTTCTTC. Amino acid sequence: CASSRDSLSYNEQFF.